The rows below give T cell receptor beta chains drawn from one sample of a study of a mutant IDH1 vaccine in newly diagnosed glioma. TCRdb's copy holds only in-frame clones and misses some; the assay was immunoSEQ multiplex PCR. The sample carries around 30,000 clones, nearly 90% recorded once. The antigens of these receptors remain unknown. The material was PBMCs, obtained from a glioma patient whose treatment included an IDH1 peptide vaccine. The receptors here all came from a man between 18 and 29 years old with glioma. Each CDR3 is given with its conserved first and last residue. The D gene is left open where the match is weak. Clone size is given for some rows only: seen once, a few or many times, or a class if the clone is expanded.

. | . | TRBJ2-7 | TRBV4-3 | CASSQGLAFPYEQYF | TGCGCCAGCAGCCAAGGGCTAGCCTTCCCCTACGAGCAGTACTTC
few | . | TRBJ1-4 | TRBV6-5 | CASRRSGANEKLFF | TGTGCCAGCAGACGCTCCGGGGCTAATGAAAAACTGTTTTTT
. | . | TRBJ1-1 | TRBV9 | CASSSPGEGAGTEAFF | TGTGCCAGCAGCTCCCCTGGCGAAGGGGCGGGGACTGAAGCTTTCTTT
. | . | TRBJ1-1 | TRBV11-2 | CASSQPGRMNTEAFF | TGTGCCAGCAGCCAACCCGGACGGATGAACACTGAAGCTTTCTTT
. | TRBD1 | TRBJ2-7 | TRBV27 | CASSSFPGQADYEQYF | TGTGCCAGCAGTTCGTTTCCGGGACAGGCCGACTACGAGCAGTACTTC
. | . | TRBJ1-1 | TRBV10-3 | CAISEPKGKVATEAFF | TGTGCCATCAGTGAGCCGAAAGGTAAGGTGGCCACTGAAGCTTTCTTT
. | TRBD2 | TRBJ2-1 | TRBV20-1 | CSAGRGNEQFF | TGCAGTGCCGGGAGGGGCAATGAGCAGTTCTTC
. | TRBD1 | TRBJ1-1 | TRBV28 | CASSLQGGTEAFF | TGTGCCAGCAGTTTACAGGGGGGCACTGAAGCTTTCTTT
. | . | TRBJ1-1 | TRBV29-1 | CSAPNALSTEAFF | TGCAGCGCTCCAAACGCCCTCAGCACTGAAGCTTTCTTT
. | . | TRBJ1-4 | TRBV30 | CAWSVSYRGMKGLSNEKLFF | TGTGCCTGGAGTGTATCTTATCGCGGGATGAAGGGACTGTCTAATGAAAAACTGTTTTTT
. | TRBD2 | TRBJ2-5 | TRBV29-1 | CSVDGPGLAGEETQYF | TGCAGCGTTGATGGCCCGGGACTAGCGGGAGAAGAGACCCAGTACTTC
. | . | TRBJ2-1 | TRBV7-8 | CASSSEVAGRSEQFF | TGTGCCAGCAGCTCAGAGGTCGCGGGTAGGTCTGAGCAGTTCTTC
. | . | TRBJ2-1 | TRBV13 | CASSFAGIPQFF | TGTGCCAGCAGCTTCGCCGGAATTCCGCAGTTCTTC
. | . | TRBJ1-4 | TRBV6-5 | CASSLFQGTNEKLFF | TGTGCCAGCAGCCTCTTCCAGGGTACTAATGAAAAACTGTTTTTT
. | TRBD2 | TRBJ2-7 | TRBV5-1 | CASSSTSGSFSSYEQYF | TGCGCCAGCAGCTCTACTAGCGGTTCTTTTAGCTCCTACGAGCAGTACTTC
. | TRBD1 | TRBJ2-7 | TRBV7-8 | CASSLTFSGTGSSYEQYF | TGTGCCAGCAGCTTAACTTTTTCCGGGACAGGGAGCTCCTACGAGCAGTACTTC
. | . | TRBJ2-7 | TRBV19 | CASSDDLGREPYEQYF | TGTGCCAGTAGCGACGACCTAGGACGGGAGCCCTACGAGCAGTACTTC
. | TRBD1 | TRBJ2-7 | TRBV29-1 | CSVGQGMYEQYF | TGCAGCGTTGGACAGGGAATGTACGAGCAGTACTTC
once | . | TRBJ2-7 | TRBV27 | CASSLALSAYEQYF | TGTGCCAGCAGTTTAGCCCTTTCAGCCTACGAGCAGTACTTC
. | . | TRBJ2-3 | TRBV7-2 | CASSHGADTQYF | TGTGCCAGCAGCCACGGGGCAGATACGCAGTATTTT
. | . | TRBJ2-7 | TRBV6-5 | CASSYLRSSYEQYF | TGTGCCAGCAGTTACCTTCGCTCCTCCTACGAGCAGTACTTC
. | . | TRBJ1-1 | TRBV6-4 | CASSPRAATEAFF | TGTGCCAGCAGTCCCCGGGCGGCCACTGAAGCTTTCTTT
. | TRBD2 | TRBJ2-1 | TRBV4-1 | CASSRGLAGPLGNEQFF | TGCGCCAGCAGCCGAGGACTAGCGGGTCCCTTGGGCAATGAGCAGTTCTTC
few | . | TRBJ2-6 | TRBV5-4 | CASSFSGTYSGANVLTF | TGTGCCAGCAGCTTTTCCGGGACATACTCTGGGGCCAACGTCCTGACTTTC
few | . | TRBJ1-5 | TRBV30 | CAWSGGQLSQPQHF | TGTGCCTGGAGTGGTGGGCAGTTAAGTCAGCCCCAGCATTTT
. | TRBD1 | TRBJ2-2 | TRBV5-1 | CASSQWTGTGELFF | TGCGCCAGCAGCCAATGGACAGGAACCGGGGAGCTGTTTTTT